This T cell receptor (beta chain) comes out of a study of cytomegalovirus exposure and HLA in healthy donors. General observations from the study: The authors listed over 150 TCR beta chains as cytomegalovirus-associated. According to reports, the classifier identified cytomegalovirus status with high specificity and sensitivity.

This table comes from immunoSEQ multiplex PCR, and its TCRdb copy is limited to in-frame clones, with some not included. In the table there are 220,000 or so clones, about 89% of which are singletons. As regards this clone: Its antigen is not known.

J gave up 5 bases and V 4 bases, and 4 bases lay outside the gene matches. CDR1 MDHEN and CDR2 SYDVKM come from the germline V gene. The CDR3 loop spans 14 amino acids. The chain links TRBV28 to TRBJ1-1; 10 bases line up with TRBD1. This sequence originates from a woman under 30 in good health and CMV-seronegative. Input material: PBMCs. CDR3 residues: CASSSPGQGTEAFF. The DNA of the CDR3 is TGTGCCAGCAGTTCCCCGGGACAGGGGACTGAAGCTTTCTTT.